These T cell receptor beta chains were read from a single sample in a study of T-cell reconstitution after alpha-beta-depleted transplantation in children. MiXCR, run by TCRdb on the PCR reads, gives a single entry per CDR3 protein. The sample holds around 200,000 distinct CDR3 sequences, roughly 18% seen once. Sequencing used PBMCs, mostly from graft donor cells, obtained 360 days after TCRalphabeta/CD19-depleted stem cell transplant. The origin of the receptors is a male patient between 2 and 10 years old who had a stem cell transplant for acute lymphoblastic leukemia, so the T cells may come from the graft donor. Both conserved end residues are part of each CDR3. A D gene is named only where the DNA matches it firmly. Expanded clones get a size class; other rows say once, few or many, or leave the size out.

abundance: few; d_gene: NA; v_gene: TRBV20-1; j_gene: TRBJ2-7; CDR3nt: TGCAGTGCTAGGGGACGGCTTAGGTACGAGCAGTACTTC; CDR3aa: CSARGRLRYEQYF
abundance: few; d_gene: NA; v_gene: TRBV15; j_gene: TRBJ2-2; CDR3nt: TGTGCCACCAGCAGAGAATCCGGGGAGCTGTTTTTT; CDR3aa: CATSRESGELFF
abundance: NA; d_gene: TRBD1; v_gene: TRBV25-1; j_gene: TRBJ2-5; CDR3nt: TGTGCCAGCAGTGGGCACAGGGGATGGGACCAAGAGACCCAGTACTTC; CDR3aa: CASSGHRGWDQETQYF
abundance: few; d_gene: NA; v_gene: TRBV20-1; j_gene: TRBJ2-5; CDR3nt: TGCAGTGCTAGAGAGTCTAGCGCCCAAGAGACCCAGTACTTC; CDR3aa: CSARESSAQETQYF
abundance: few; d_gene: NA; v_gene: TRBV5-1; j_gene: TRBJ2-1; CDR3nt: TGCGCCAGCAGCGCCAAGAGCGACGGCAATGAGCAGTTCTTC; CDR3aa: CASSAKSDGNEQFF
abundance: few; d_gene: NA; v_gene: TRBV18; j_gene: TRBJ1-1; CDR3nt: TGTGCCAGCTCACGAGGAGGGGCGAACACTGAAGCTTTCTTT; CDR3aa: CASSRGGANTEAFF
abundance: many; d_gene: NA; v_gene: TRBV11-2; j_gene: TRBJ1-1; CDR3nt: TGTGCCAGCAGCTTTACCGCGGGGGCGGACACTGAAGCTTTCTTT; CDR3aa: CASSFTAGADTEAFF
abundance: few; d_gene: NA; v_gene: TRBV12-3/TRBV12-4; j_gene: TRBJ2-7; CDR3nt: TGTGCCAGCAGTTTAGGGCCGGGTGGGATAACCCGCTACGAGCAGTACTTC; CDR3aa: CASSLGPGGITRYEQYF
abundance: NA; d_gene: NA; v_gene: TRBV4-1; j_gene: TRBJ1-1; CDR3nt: TGCGCCAGCAGCCAAGAATTGGATGGGGGATTGAACACTGAAGCTTTCTTT; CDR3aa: CASSQELDGGLNTEAFF
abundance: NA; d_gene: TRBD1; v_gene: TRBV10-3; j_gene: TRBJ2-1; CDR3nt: TGTGCCATCAGTGAGTATAGTGGACAGGGATCAATTGAGCAGTTCTTC; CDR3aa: CAISEYSGQGSIEQFF
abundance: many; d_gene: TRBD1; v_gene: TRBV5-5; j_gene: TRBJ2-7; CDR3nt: TGTGCCAGCAGCCCGACAGGGCCCAACTACGAGCAGTACTTC; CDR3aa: CASSPTGPNYEQYF
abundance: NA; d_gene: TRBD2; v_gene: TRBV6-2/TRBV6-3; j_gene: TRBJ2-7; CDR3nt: TGTGCCAGCAGTTACGCTCGAGCGGGGGCCCAGCCTTCCTACGAGCAGTACTTC; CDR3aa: CASSYARAGAQPSYEQYF